What follows is one TCR beta chain and its context. Its antigen remains unknown. The source of the sample is a study of cytomegalovirus exposure and HLA in healthy donors. Findings of the study overall: The authors considered a cluster of highly shared sequence variants likely to be a sequencing artifact. With DRB1 most and HLA-C fewest, TCR association rates differed between HLA loci in a later analysis. For most TCR beta V segments, an earlier analysis put the productive rate at about 87% or about 30% of the time. A list of roughly 160 TCR beta chains associated with cytomegalovirus was given.

A multiplex PCR was run with 60 Vbeta primers and 13 Jbeta primers. Here immunoSEQ multiplex PCR was the method, and the copy in TCRdb shows in-frame clones only, minus some. The table lists about 150,000 clones, around 74% of them singletons, with roughly 1.5% in the top ten. CDR3 size: 17 residues. The germline gives CDR1 SGHRS, CDR2 YFSETQ. V was pared by 4 bases and J by 10 bases, with 27 bases between. V usage is TRBV5-1 and J usage is TRBJ2-4; TRBD1 might be the D (9 bases). The receptor comes from a woman in her twenties or thirties in good health and CMV-seronegative. The sequenced sample consisted of PBMCs. For the CDR3, the DNA is TGCGCCAGCAGCCCCCAGGGTAGCGGGACAGGGAACCGTATTCAGTACTTC. This gives the protein CASSPQGSGTGNRIQYF.